The entry that follows covers one TCR beta chain sequence. The antigen is not known. Trimming took 5 bases from V and 1 from J; bases not matched to a gene: 7. Germline V gene sequence: CDR1 LGHNT, CDR2 FRNRAP. The CDR3 covers 16 residues. This specimen belongs to a study of cytomegalovirus exposure and HLA in healthy donors. About the research overall: Sequencing of about 200 million T cells in an earlier analysis found more than 100 million unique TCR beta sequences. Study results and caveats: Analyzed later, most CMV-associated TCR beta chains appeared HLA-restricted. More clonal expansion characterized HLA-associated TCR beta chains than equally common others in a later analysis. Altogether, about 160 TCR beta chains were recorded as cytomegalovirus-associated.

13 Jbeta primers and 60 Vbeta primers were used for the PCR. Profiling relied on immunoSEQ multiplex PCR, and the TCRdb table lists in-frame clones only, not all of them. The data show around 200,000 clones, 80% seen once. This TCR was sampled from a boy aged 10-17 years in good health and CMV-seronegative. The V call is TRBV12-5, the J call TRBJ1-1, with 10 bases lining up with TRBD1. The sequencing input was PBMCs. CDR3 bases: TGTGCTAGTGGTCAGGGACAGGGGAAACGGAACACTGAAGCTTTCTTT. Residues: CASGQGQGKRNTEAFF. The complete variable domain, with remaining parts taken from reference TRBV12-5 and TRBJ1-1, reads DARVTQTPRHKVTEMGQEVTMRCQPILGHNTVFWYRQTMMQGLELLAYFRNRAPLDDSGMPKDRFSAEMPDATLATLKIQPSEPRDSAVYFCASGQGQGKRNTEAFFGQGTRLTVV.